The 20 T cell receptor beta chains given below trace back to one sample, sequenced in a study of cytomegalovirus exposure and HLA in healthy donors. Use of 60 Vbeta and 13 Jbeta primers characterized the PCR. Sequencing was performed with immunoSEQ multiplex PCR; in TCRdb, only in-frame clones are kept and a portion is missing. The sample contains about 170,000 clones, roughly 70% of which appear only once. The sample taken for sequencing was PBMCs. These TCRs come from a man aged 40-55 years in good health and CMV-seropositive.

This chain uses TRBV15 with TRBJ2-7; 9 nucleotides match TRBD2. V lost 5 bases, J lost 3 bases, and 5 bases stayed unmatched. The germline CDR1 and CDR2 sequences are LNHNV and YYDKDF (reference sequence). The length of the CDR3 is 14 residues. DNA of the CDR3: TGTGCCACCAGCCGACAGCGGGGGGACTACGAGCAGTACTTC. This codes for CATSRQRGDYEQYF.

V usage is TRBV5-6 and J usage is TRBJ1-2, with D tentatively TRBD1 (6 bases). The CDR3 is 15 residues long. Germline CDR1 reads SGHDT; CDR2 reads YYEEEE. Trimming took 4 bases from V and 5 from J, leaving 18 bases between them. The CDR3 loop is CASSATGTTFYGYTF. CDR3 DNA sequence: TGTGCCAGCAGCGCTACCGGGACAACATTTTATGGCTACACCTTC.

J is TRBJ1-4 and V is TRBV4-1, with 9 bases that match TRBD1. The CDR3 is made up of 15 amino acids. V trimming: 3 bases; J trimming: 8 bases; junction bases outside the gene matches: 7. Germline assignment: CDR1 MGHRA and CDR2 YSYEKL. CDR3 coding DNA: TGCGCCAGCAGCCACAGACAGGGGGTCTCGGAAAAACTGTTTTTT. Its protein product is CASSHRQGVSEKLFF.

The sample holds many counts of this clone. J is TRBJ2-2 and V is TRBV5-1; D is ambiguous. This CDR3 is built from 14 residues. CDR1 and CDR2 (germline): SGHRS, YFSETQ. V shed 0 bases and J shed 2 bases, with 5 bases lying between them. CDR3 bases: TGCGCCAGCAGCTTGGGCGGAAACACCGGGGAGCTGTTTTTT. It encodes CASSLGGNTGELFF.

The V and J genes are TRBV9 and TRBJ2-5, with no clear D. Germline lookup yields CDR1 SGDLS and CDR2 YYNGEE. The CDR3 spans 13 residues. With 3 bases removed from V and 5 bases from J, the gap between germline ends came to 11 bases. The CDR3 is CASSGSGVETQYF. DNA for the CDR3: TGTGCCAGCAGCGGGTCGGGTGTGGAGACCCAGTACTTC.

The J gene is TRBJ1-5, the V gene TRBV2, with 9 bases identical to TRBD1. CDR3 length equals 15 residues. V was clipped by 2 bases and J by 6 bases; unmatched bases: 5. Germline V gene data show CDR1 as SNHLY and CDR2 as FYNNEI. The CDR3 reads CASSETGTGTQPQHF. CDR3 sequence (DNA): TGTGCCAGCAGTGAAACCGGGACAGGGACTCAGCCCCAGCATTTT.

The gene calls are TRBV19 and TRBJ1-2; TRBD1 matches 9 bases. After removal of 5 bases from V and 3 bases from J, the junction contained 7 bases not matched to a gene. The germline CDR1 and CDR2 sequences are LNHDA and SQIVND (reference sequence). The CDR3 consists of 15 residues. The CDR3 DNA reads TGTGCCAGTAGTGCGGGGACAGGGAGTTACTATGGCTACACCTTC. Translation: CASSAGTGSYYGYTF.

The CDR3 here is CASRGGARRWEQYF. CDR3 DNA sequence: TGTGCCAGCAGGGGAGGGGCCCGTCGTTGGGAGCAGTACTTC. The V and J genes are TRBV6-4 and TRBJ2-7, with 7 bases aligning to TRBD2. Germline loops: CDR1 MRHNA, CDR2 SNTAGT. After removal of 6 bases from V and 7 bases from J, the junction contained 12 bases not matched to a gene. The length of the CDR3 is 14 residues.

The rearrangement joins TRBV15 to TRBJ1-1; D gene unclear. There are 12 residues in the CDR3. The V gene's germline CDR1 is LNHNV and CDR2 YYDKDF (reference sequence). V was pared by 3 bases and J by 9 bases, with 11 bases between. CDR3 coding DNA: TGTGCCACCAGCAGGGACTGGGAAAAAGCTTTCTTT. It specifies CATSRDWEKAFF.

The chain uses TRBV9 and TRBJ2-3; a weak D match, TRBD1 (7 bases). The V end was cut by 0 bases, the J end by 2 bases, with 13 bases between. Germline V gives CDR1 SGDLS, CDR2 YYNGEE. This CDR3 spans 16 amino acids. For the CDR3, the DNA is TGTGCCAGCAGCGTAGTGGCAGGGGGGATCACAGATACGCAGTATTTT. Translating gives CASSVVAGGITDTQYF. Drawing the rest from reference TRBV9 and TRBJ2-3, the complete variable domain is DSGVTQTPKHLITATGQRVTLRCSPRSGDLSVYWYQQSLDQGLQFLIQYYNGEERAKGNILERFSAQQFPDLHSELNLSSLELGDSALYFCASSVVAGGITDTQYFGPGTRLTVL.

This clone was counted only a few times. Sequence at one end of the junction differs from germline and may be a read error. Other DNA sequences within the sample encode an identical CDR3. The chain combines TRBV7-9 with TRBJ1-4, with 8 bases lining up with TRBD1. The CDR3 has 14 residues. The V gene's germline CDR1 is SEHNR and CDR2 FQNEAQ (reference sequence). Here the CDR3 reads CSSSPDRANEKLFF. The CDR3 DNA reads as TGTTCCAGCAGCCCGGACAGGGCTAATGAAAAACTGTTTTTT.

This sequence joins TRBV7-6 and TRBJ1-2; 9 bases agree with TRBD1. The CDR3 sequence is 16 residues long. Germline V gene lookup returns CDR1 SGHVS and CDR2 FNYEAQ. Trimming removed 4 bases from V and 7 bases from J; junction bases left unmatched: 13. The CDR3 loop is CASSSRTGVISFGYTF. CDR3 nucleotides: TGTGCCAGCAGCTCGCGGACAGGGGTTATTTCGTTTGGCTACACCTTC.

The J gene is TRBJ2-5, the V gene TRBV5-1, with D unclear. CDR3 length: 13 residues. With 2 bases removed from V and 3 bases from J, the gap between germline ends came to 8 bases. CDR1 is SGHRS and CDR2 is YFSETQ in the germline V gene. DNA for the CDR3: TGCGCCAGCAGCTTCAGGTTAGAAGAGACCCAGTACTTC. It translates to CASSFRLEETQYF. Variable domain in full (rest from reference TRBV5-1 and TRBJ2-5): KAGVTQTPRYLIKTRGQQVTLSCSPISGHRSVSWYQQTPGQGLQFLFEYFSETQRNKGNFPGRFSGRQFSNSRSEMNVSTLELGDSALYLCASSFRLEETQYFGPGTRLLVL.

CDR3: CASSLGTGTTSQPQHF. The CDR3 nucleotides read TGTGCCAGCAGCTTGGGTACAGGTACGACAAGTCAGCCCCAGCATTTT. This chain links TRBV5-6 with TRBJ1-5, with a weak D call TRBD1 (5 bases). There are 16 residues in the CDR3. Germline CDR1 reads SGHDT; CDR2 reads YYEEEE. The ends were cut back, 0 bases at V and 6 bases at J, with 16 bases in the middle. The variable domain in full, completed from reference TRBV5-6 and TRBJ1-5, reads DAGVTQSPTHLIKTRGQQVTLRCSPKSGHDTVSWYQQALGQGPQFIFQYYEEEERQRGNFPDRFSGHQFPNYSSELNVNALLLGDSALYLCASSLGTGTTSQPQHFGDGTRLSIL.

This chain connects TRBV27 to TRBJ2-4, with 12 nucleotides matching TRBD2. Germline CDR1 and CDR2: MNHEY and SMNVEV (reference sequence). The CDR3 is 15 residues long. The V segment lost 4 bases and the J segment 6 bases; nucleotides outside the gene matches: 4. The CDR3 spells CASSSVLAGGNIQYF. The DNA for the CDR3 is TGTGCCAGCAGTTCGGTACTAGCGGGGGGAAACATTCAGTACTTC.

V and J are TRBV9 and TRBJ1-2; possible D gene TRBD1, 6 bases. The germline gives CDR1 SGDLS, CDR2 YYNGEE. The CDR3 loop spans 14 amino acids. Trimming removed 0 bases from V and 4 bases from J, with 10 bases in between. CDR3 residues: CASSVGGRSYGYTF. The CDR3 bases are TGTGCCAGCAGCGTAGGGGGGCGAAGCTATGGCTACACCTTC.

The chain recombines TRBV18 with TRBJ1-3, with D possibly matching TRBD1 (6 bases). Trimming removed 3 bases at V and 0 bases at J, with 9 bases between. The germline gives CDR1 KGHSH, CDR2 LQKENI. This CDR3 has 15 amino acids. CDR3 in DNA: TGTGCCAGCTCACCCTTGGACAGCTCTGGAAACACCATATATTTT. The encoded protein is CASSPLDSSGNTIYF. The complete variable domain, with remaining parts taken from reference TRBV18 and TRBJ1-3, reads NAGVMQNPRHLVRRRGQEARLRCSPMKGHSHVYWYRQLPEEGLKFMVYLQKENIIDESGMPKERFSAEFPKEGPSILRIQQVVRGDSAAYFCASSPLDSSGNTIYFGEGSWLTVV.

The chain uses TRBV9 and TRBJ1-3; D is unclear. V was shortened by 4 bases and J by 1 base, with 9 bases between the two germline ends. CDR3 length: 14 amino acids. Per the germline V gene, CDR1 is SGDLS and CDR2 is YYNGEE. CDR3 DNA sequence: TGTGCCAGCAGCCCCCCGGGGTCTGGAAACACCATATATTTT. The encoded protein is CASSPPGSGNTIYF. Variable domain in full (rest from reference TRBV9 and TRBJ1-3): DSGVTQTPKHLITATGQRVTLRCSPRSGDLSVYWYQQSLDQGLQFLIQYYNGEERAKGNILERFSAQQFPDLHSELNLSSLELGDSALYFCASSPPGSGNTIYFGEGSWLTVV.

The V call is TRBV5-1, the J call TRBJ1-2; weak D call: TRBD1 (5 bases). Germline CDR1 reads SGHRS; CDR2 reads YFSETQ. V lost 1 base to trimming and J lost 2 bases, with 12 bases between them. The CDR3 covers 15 residues. CDR3: CASSLNQGSNYGYTF. The CDR3 DNA reads as TGCGCCAGCAGCTTGAATCAGGGTTCGAACTATGGCTACACCTTC.

This clone has only a few counts. V is TRBV6-5 and J is TRBJ2-7; 8 nucleotides agree with TRBD2. With 0 bases clipped from V and 5 bases from J, the junction kept 6 bases outside the gene matches. The CDR3 loop spans 15 amino acids. Per germline, CDR1 MNHEY and CDR2 SVGAGI. The CDR3 bases are TGTGCCAGCAGTTACTCCGGGACTAGGAGCGACGAGCAGTACTTC. Translation: CASSYSGTRSDEQYF.